The next 26 T cell receptor beta chains were all read from a single sample in a study of identical twins. TCRdb passed the 5' RACE reads through MiXCR, listing each CDR3 protein once. The top ten clones hold 6% to 9% of a sample with around 340,000 distinct CDR3 sequences, about 12% of them seen once. This sample was shared with a second study, whose subject was yellow fever vaccine responses in identical twins.

Sequenced: CD8+ T cells sorted from blood. The receptors derive from a woman in her late teens or twenties in good health.

This clonotype has only a few counts. The chain links TRBV28 to TRBJ2-1; D remains unclear. Per germline, CDR1 MDHEN and CDR2 SYDVKM. V shed 4 bases and J shed 4 bases, with 17 bases lying between them. The CDR3 is made up of 16 amino acids. The CDR3 nucleotides read TGTGCCAGCAGTTCCTTCCTTCTCATCGTTTACAATGAGCAGTTCTTC. Its translation is CASSSFLLIVYNEQFF. The variable domain in full, with the rest retrieved from reference TRBV28 and TRBJ2-1, is DVKVTQSSRYLVKRTGEKVFLECVQDMDHENMFWYRQDPGLGLRLIYFSYDVKMKEKGDIPEGYSVSREKKERFSLILESASTNQTSMYLCASSSFLLIVYNEQFFGPGTRLTVL.

This clonotype was counted only a few times. The chain joins TRBV29-1 to TRBJ2-6; 9 bases are a match to TRBD1. The germline V gene has CDR1 SQVTM and CDR2 ANQGSEA. The CDR3 is 17 amino acids. Unmatched junction bases numbered 7, after V lost 4 bases and J lost 0 bases. Here the CDR3 reads CSVAGTGIGSGANVLTF. The CDR3 nucleotides are TGCAGCGTTGCCGGGACAGGGATTGGCTCTGGGGCCAACGTCCTGACTTTC.

This clonotype has just a few counts. The J gene is TRBJ2-1, the V gene TRBV29-1; 10 nucleotides align to TRBD2. This CDR3 has 16 residues. Germline V gene lookup returns CDR1 SQVTM and CDR2 ANQGSEA. Trimming removed 4 bases from V and 3 bases from J; junction bases left unmatched: 9. In DNA, the CDR3 is TGCAGCGTTGTTGGGGCTAGCGGGGGACTCTACAATGAGCAGTTCTTC. Protein product: CSVVGASGGLYNEQFF.

This clonotype was seen many times. The V and J genes are TRBV12-3 or TRBV12-4 and TRBJ2-1, with 9 bases aligning to TRBD1. Germline trimming cut 3 bases from V and 6 bases from J; bases unmatched to any gene: 6. This CDR3 has 15 residues. The CDR3 region is CASSFWGQGINEQFF. The CDR3 nucleotides read TGTGCCAGCAGTTTCTGGGGACAGGGAATCAATGAGCAGTTCTTC.

This chain connects TRBV2 to TRBJ2-1; 8 nucleotides agree with TRBD1. This CDR3 region has 13 residues. The V and J ends lost 8 bases and 5 bases, in that order; junction bases with no gene match: 5. Germline V gives CDR1 SNHLY, CDR2 FYNNEI. CDR3 nucleotide sequence: TGTGCCAGCGGGGACAGGAAAAACAATGAGCAGTTCTTC. Translating gives CASGDRKNNEQFF.

A word on this clonotype: A much more abundant neighbour one base away suggests this may be a read error. This sequence joins TRBV9 and TRBJ2-7; D gene uncertain. The CDR3 consists of 12 residues. Germline V gene lookup returns CDR1 SGDLS and CDR2 YYNGEE. V gave up 3 bases and J gave up 3 bases, with 7 bases separating them. DNA for the CDR3: TGTGCCAGCAGCGCGGACGGCTACGAGCAGTACTTC. It specifies CASSADGYEQYF.

Remarks on this clonotype: This may stem from a read error, because a much larger clone lies one nucleotide away. The rearrangement joins TRBV27 to TRBJ2-7; tentative D call: TRBD1 (6 bases). This CDR3 spans 15 amino acids. Trimming pared 7 bases from V and 1 base from J, leaving 17 bases between. The V gene's germline CDR1 is MNHEY and CDR2 SMNVEV (reference sequence). CDR3 sequence: CASNYRAKGSYEQYF. The CDR3 DNA sequence: TGTGCCAGCAATTACAGGGCGAAGGGTTCCTACGAGCAGTACTTC.

This clonotype was counted at least ten times. The chain employs TRBV12-3 or TRBV12-4 and TRBJ1-1; D unresolved. The CDR3 runs 14 residues. Trimming removed 4 bases from V and 2 bases from J, with 11 bases in between. The CDR3 region is CASSYHYINTEAFF. CDR3 DNA: TGTGCCAGCAGTTACCACTATATCAACACTGAAGCTTTCTTT.

This clonotype was recorded a few times. The chain has TRBV3-1 and TRBJ2-1; D is perhaps TRBD1 (5 bases). Deletions cut 6 bases from V and 8 bases from J, with 20 bases between. Per the germline V gene, CDR1 is LGHDT and CDR2 is YNNKEL (reference sequence). The CDR3 covers 15 residues. In DNA form, the CDR3 reads TGTGCCAGCAGTCACGAAGGGGCAGGGCGGTATGAGCAGTTCTTC. It yields the protein CASSHEGAGRYEQFF.

This clonotype has a count of ten or more. This rearrangement joins TRBV5-1 to TRBJ2-5; maybe TRBD2 (5 bases). The CDR3 is made up of 15 amino acids. Germline V CDR1 and CDR2: SGHRS, YFSETQ. V lost 5 bases and J 2 bases, leaving 16 bases between the germline ends. CDR3 in amino acids: CASSVEALHQETQYF. CDR3 DNA: TGCGCCAGCAGTGTGGAGGCTCTACATCAAGAGACCCAGTACTTC.

This clonotype was seen only a few times. The CDR3 DNA reads as TGTGCCAGCAGCTTAGTCTTCGGCCTCCAAGAGACCCAGTACTTC. It specifies CASSLVFGLQETQYF. V usage is TRBV7-8 and J usage is TRBJ2-5; D not resolved. CDR1 and CDR2 from the germline V gene are SGHVS and FQNEAQ. Trimming pared 1 base from V and 1 base from J, leaving 10 bases between. This CDR3 is built from 15 residues.

There are many counts of this clonotype. The J gene is TRBJ2-1, the V gene TRBV6-4; the match to TRBD2 covers 8 bases. V gave up 4 bases and J gave up 3 bases; unmatched junction bases: 5. The CDR3 contains 15 residues. Germline values: CDR1 MRHNA, CDR2 SNTAGT. The chain's CDR3 is CASSVTSGDYNEQFF. In nucleotides, the CDR3 is TGTGCCAGCAGTGTTACTAGCGGTGACTACAATGAGCAGTTCTTC.

This sequence joins TRBV5-6 and TRBJ2-7, with D tentatively TRBD1 or TRBD2 (5 bases each). Germline V gives CDR1 SGHDT, CDR2 YYEEEE. V was clipped by 4 bases and J by 2 bases, with 7 bases between them. The CDR3 sequence is 12 residues long. The CDR3 protein is CASSGTAYEQYV. As DNA, the CDR3 is TGTGCCAGCAGCGGGACGGCCTACGAGCAGTACGTC.

This clonotype was seen only a few times. This chain links TRBV5-1 with TRBJ1-1; D is unresolved. The CDR3 totals 14 residues. Germline CDR1 is SGHRS and CDR2 is YFSETQ. Trimming pared 4 bases from V and 0 bases from J, leaving 10 bases between. The CDR3 DNA reads TGCGCCAGCAGCAAAGAAATAATGAACACTGAAGCTTTCTTT. It encodes CASSKEIMNTEAFF.

There are many counts of this clonotype. The rearrangement links TRBV28 to TRBJ2-7, with TRBD2 matching over 7 bases. Germline V gene data show CDR1 as MDHEN and CDR2 as SYDVKM. This CDR3 region has 14 residues. After removal of 5 bases from V and 2 bases from J, the junction contained 6 bases not matched to a gene. The CDR3 loop is CASSRLAETYEQYF. Here the CDR3 DNA reads TGTGCCAGCAGTCGACTAGCAGAAACCTACGAGCAGTACTTC.

This clonotype was picked up many times. The CDR3: CASSFSRGGEQYF. DNA for the CDR3: TGTGCCAGCAGTTTTTCCAGGGGAGGCGAGCAGTACTTC. This rearrangement joins TRBV12-3 or TRBV12-4 to TRBJ2-7; D is tentatively TRBD1 or TRBD2 (6 bases each). Trimming stripped 3 bases from V and 6 bases from J, with 12 bases between. This CDR3 has 13 residues.

The chain uses TRBV29-1 and TRBJ2-3, with D maybe TRBD1 (5 bases). The CDR3 is made up of 14 amino acids. Trimming took 6 bases from V and 0 from J, leaving 13 bases between them. The germline CDR1 and CDR2 sequences are SQVTM and ANQGSEA. The CDR3 DNA follows: TGCAGCGTCCGTAACAGGTCTAGCACAGATACGCAGTATTTT. This translates into CSVRNRSSTDTQYF.

The sample holds a few counts of this clonotype. The V and J genes are TRBV7-6 and TRBJ2-3, with D perhaps TRBD1 (5 bases). CDR1 and CDR2 from the germline V gene are SGHVS and FNYEAQ. V was clipped by 5 bases and J by 4 bases, with 16 bases between them. The CDR3 has 15 residues. The CDR3 loop reads CASSKTRVSPDTQYF. CDR3 coding DNA: TGTGCCAGCAGCAAAACCAGGGTTAGTCCAGATACGCAGTATTTT. Looking up the rest from reference TRBV7-6 and TRBJ2-3 gives the full variable domain: GAGVSQSPRYKVTKRGQDVALRCDPISGHVSLYWYRQALGQGPEFLTYFNYEAQQDKSGLPNDRFSAERPEGSISTLTIQRTEQRDSAMYRCASSKTRVSPDTQYFGPGTRLTVL.

The CDR3 spells CASSQDPPGGGNEQFF. CDR3 nucleotide sequence: TGTGCCAGCAGCCAAGATCCGCCAGGGGGTGGTAATGAGCAGTTCTTC. This chain links TRBV4-2 with TRBJ2-1; 7 bases are shared with TRBD1. Trimming cost V 0 bases and J 7 bases; bases outside gene matches: 9. Germline V CDR1 and CDR2: LGHNA, YNFKEQ. There are 16 residues in the CDR3.

This rearrangement joins TRBV7-9 to TRBJ2-3; TRBD1 is a possible D gene (7 bases). The V gene's germline CDR1 is SEHNR and CDR2 FQNEAQ (reference sequence). Trimming cost V 5 bases and J 3 bases, with 12 bases left between them. The CDR3 covers 14 residues. The CDR3 spells CASSGPGGTDTQYF. The CDR3 DNA follows: TGTGCCAGCAGCGGACCAGGGGGGACAGATACGCAGTATTTT.

This clonotype was counted only a few times. J is TRBJ2-7 and V is TRBV18, with 7 bases lining up with TRBD1. Germline V gene sequence: CDR1 KGHSH, CDR2 LQKENI. The CDR3 runs 15 residues. The V gene end was trimmed by 0 bases and the J gene end by 3 bases; junction bases not matched to a gene: 5. The CDR3 nucleotides are TGTGCCAGCTCACCACCTACAGGGGTCTGCTACGAGCAGTACGTC. This codes for CASSPPTGVCYEQYV.

The chain links TRBV7-8 to TRBJ2-5, with 7 bases aligning to TRBD2. The trim removed 7 bases at V and 2 bases at J, leaving 19 bases unmatched. The germline V gene has CDR1 SGHVS and CDR2 FQNEAQ. This CDR3 contains 18 residues. DNA of the CDR3: TGTGCCAGCATCAGCCCCCCTCGGGGGGTGGGCACACAAGAGACCCAGTACTTC. Its protein is CASISPPRGVGTQETQYF.

The chain uses TRBV6-5 and TRBJ2-5, with a weak D call TRBD1 (8 bases). This CDR3 comprises 15 residues. Germline CDR1 and CDR2: MNHEY and SVGAGI. The V gene lost 4 bases and the J gene lost 5 bases, with 17 bases spanning the gap. CDR3 region: CASSFLGQGGETQYF. The CDR3 bases are TGTGCCAGCAGTTTCCTTGGACAGGGAGGGGAGACCCAGTACTTC.

This clonotype showed up just once. The J gene is TRBJ1-5, the V gene TRBV3-1, with 10 bases matching TRBD1. This CDR3 has 15 amino acids. V shed 1 base and J 7 bases; nucleotides not matched to a gene: 4. Germline V gene sequence: CDR1 LGHDT, CDR2 YNNKEL (reference sequence). The chain's CDR3 is CASSQGTGGGQPQHF. DNA of the CDR3: TGTGCCAGCAGCCAAGGGACAGGGGGTGGGCAGCCCCAGCATTTT. Together with reference TRBV3-1 and TRBJ1-5, the CDR3 gives the full variable domain: DTAVSQTPKYLVTQMGNDKSIKCEQNLGHDTMYWYKQDSKKFLKIMFSYNNKELIINETVPNRFSPKSPDKAHLNLHINSLELGDSAVYFCASSQGTGGGQPQHFGDGTRLSIL.

This clonotype was counted between two and nine times. The CDR3 DNA reads TGCGCCAGCAGCTATGGGTGGGGGAATCAGCCCCAGCATTTT. Its protein product is CASSYGWGNQPQHF. The gene calls are TRBV4-1 and TRBJ1-5; tentative D call: TRBD1 (5 bases). CDR1 is MGHRA, CDR2 YSYEKL, per germline. Trimming removed 5 bases at V and 4 bases at J, with 12 bases between. This CDR3 spans 14 amino acids.

The chain couples TRBV10-1 to TRBJ2-2; 8 bases are shared with TRBD2. CDR3 length equals 13 residues. The germline V gene has CDR1 WNHNN and CDR2 SYGVQD (reference sequence). The trim removed 4 bases at V and 7 bases at J, leaving 2 bases unmatched. CDR3 region: CASSGGTSGELFF. CDR3 coding DNA: TGCGCCAGCAGTGGCGGGACTAGCGGGGAGCTGTTTTTT.